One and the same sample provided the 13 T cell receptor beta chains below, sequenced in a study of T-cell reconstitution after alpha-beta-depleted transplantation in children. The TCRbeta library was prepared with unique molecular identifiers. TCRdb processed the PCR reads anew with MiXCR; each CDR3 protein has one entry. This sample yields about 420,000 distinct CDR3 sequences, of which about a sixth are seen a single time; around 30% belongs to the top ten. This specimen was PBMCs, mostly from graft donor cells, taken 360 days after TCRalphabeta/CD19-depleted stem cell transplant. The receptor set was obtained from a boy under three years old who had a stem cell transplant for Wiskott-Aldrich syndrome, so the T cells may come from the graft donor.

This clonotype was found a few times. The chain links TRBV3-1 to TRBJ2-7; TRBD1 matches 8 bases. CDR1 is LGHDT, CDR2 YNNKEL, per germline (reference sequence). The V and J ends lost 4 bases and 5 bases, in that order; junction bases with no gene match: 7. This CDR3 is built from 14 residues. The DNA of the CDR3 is TGTGCCAGCAGCCGGGGACAGGCTCTGGACGAGCAGTACTTC. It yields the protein CASSRGQALDEQYF.

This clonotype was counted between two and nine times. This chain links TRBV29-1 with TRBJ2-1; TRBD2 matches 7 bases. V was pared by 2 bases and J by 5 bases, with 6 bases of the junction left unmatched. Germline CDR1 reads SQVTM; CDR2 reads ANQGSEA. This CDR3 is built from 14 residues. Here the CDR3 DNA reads TGCAGCGTTGAATGGCGCGGGAGCAACAATGAGCAGTTCTTC. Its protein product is CSVEWRGSNNEQFF.

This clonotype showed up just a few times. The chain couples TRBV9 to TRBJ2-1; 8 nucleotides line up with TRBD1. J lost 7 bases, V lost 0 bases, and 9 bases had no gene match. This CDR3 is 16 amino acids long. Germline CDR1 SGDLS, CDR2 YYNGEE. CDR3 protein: CASSVAPRGRRNEQFF. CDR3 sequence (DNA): TGTGCCAGCAGCGTAGCTCCCAGGGGGCGCAGAAATGAGCAGTTCTTC. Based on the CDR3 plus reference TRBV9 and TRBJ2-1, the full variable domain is DSGVTQTPKHLITATGQRVTLRCSPRSGDLSVYWYQQSLDQGLQFLIQYYNGEERAKGNILERFSAQQFPDLHSELNLSSLELGDSALYFCASSVAPRGRRNEQFFGPGTRLTVL.

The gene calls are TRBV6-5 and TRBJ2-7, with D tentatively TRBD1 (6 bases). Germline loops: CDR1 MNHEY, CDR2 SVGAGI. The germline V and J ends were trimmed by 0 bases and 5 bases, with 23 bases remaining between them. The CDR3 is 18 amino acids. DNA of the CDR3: TGTGCCAGCAGTTACTCGATTAAGGGGGATTTGGCAAAGAACGAGCAGTACTTC. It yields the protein CASSYSIKGDLAKNEQYF.

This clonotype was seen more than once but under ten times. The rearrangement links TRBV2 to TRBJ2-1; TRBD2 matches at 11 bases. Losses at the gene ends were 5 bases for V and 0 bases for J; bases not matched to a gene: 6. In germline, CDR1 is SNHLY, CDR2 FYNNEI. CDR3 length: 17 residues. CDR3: CASSFLAGGFSYNEQFF. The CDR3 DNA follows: TGTGCCAGCAGTTTCTTAGCGGGAGGGTTCTCCTACAATGAGCAGTTCTTC.

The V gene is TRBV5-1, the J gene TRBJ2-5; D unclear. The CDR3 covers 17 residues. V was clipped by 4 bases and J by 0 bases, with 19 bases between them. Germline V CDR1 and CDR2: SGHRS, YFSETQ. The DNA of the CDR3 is TGCGCCAGCAGCCCGCCCCCCCCGAGAGGACACCAAGAGACCCAGTACTTC. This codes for CASSPPPPRGHQETQYF.

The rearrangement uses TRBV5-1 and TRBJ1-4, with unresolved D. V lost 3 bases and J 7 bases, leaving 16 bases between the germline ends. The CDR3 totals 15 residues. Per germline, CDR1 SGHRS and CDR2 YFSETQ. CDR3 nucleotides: TGCGCCAGCAGCTCGAGCCCGGCGGGGAGTGAAAAACTGTTTTTT. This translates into CASSSSPAGSEKLFF. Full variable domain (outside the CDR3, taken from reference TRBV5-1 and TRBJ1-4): KAGVTQTPRYLIKTRGQQVTLSCSPISGHRSVSWYQQTPGQGLQFLFEYFSETQRNKGNFPGRFSGRQFSNSRSEMNVSTLELGDSALYLCASSSSPAGSEKLFFGSGTQLSVL.

This CDR3 is CASSPPRGSSYNEQFF. Here the CDR3 DNA reads TGTGCCAGCTCACCACCGAGGGGTAGCTCCTACAATGAGCAGTTCTTC. The rearrangement links TRBV18 to TRBJ2-1; D assignment may be TRBD1 or TRBD2 (5 bases each). Looked up from germline, CDR1 is KGHSH and CDR2 is LQKENI. The CDR3 consists of 16 residues. Trimming removed 0 bases from V and 0 bases from J, with 9 bases in between.

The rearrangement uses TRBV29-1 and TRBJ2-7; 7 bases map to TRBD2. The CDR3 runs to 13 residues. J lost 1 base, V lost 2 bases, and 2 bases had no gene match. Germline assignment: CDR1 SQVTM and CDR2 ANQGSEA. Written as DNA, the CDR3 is TGCAGCGTTGAAAACGGGAGGTCCTACGAGCAGTACTTC. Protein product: CSVENGRSYEQYF.

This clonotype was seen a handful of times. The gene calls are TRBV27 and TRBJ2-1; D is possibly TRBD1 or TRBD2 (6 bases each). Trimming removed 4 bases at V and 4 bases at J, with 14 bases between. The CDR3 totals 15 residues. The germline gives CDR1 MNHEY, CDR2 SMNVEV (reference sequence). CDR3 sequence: CASSSRLGGYNEQFF. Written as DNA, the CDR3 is TGTGCCAGCAGTTCGAGACTAGGGGGGTACAATGAGCAGTTCTTC.

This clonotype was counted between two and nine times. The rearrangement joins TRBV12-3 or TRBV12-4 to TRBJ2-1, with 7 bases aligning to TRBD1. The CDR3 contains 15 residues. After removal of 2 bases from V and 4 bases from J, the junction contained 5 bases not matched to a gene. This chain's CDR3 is CASSLLGGGYNEQFF. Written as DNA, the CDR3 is TGTGCCAGCAGTTTATTAGGGGGCGGATACAATGAGCAGTTCTTC.

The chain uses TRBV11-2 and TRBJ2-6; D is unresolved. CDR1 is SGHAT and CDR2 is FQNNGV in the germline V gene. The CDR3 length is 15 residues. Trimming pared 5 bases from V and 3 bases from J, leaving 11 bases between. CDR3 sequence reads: CASSDQWGGANVLTF. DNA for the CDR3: TGTGCCAGCAGCGATCAATGGGGTGGGGCCAACGTCCTGACTTTC.

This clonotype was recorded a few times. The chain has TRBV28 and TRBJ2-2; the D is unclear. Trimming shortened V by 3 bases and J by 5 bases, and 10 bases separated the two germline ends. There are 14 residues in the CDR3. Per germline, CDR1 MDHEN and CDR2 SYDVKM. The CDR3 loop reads CASSFWVGTGELFF. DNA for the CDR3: TGTGCCAGCAGTTTTTGGGTGGGGACCGGGGAGCTGTTTTTT.